The entry below gives a single T cell receptor (beta chain) sequence along with its context. The data stem from a study of CD8+ T cells in alopecia areata. Germline CDR1 is MNHNY and CDR2 is SVGAGI (reference sequence). The ends lost 6 bases at V and 2 bases at J; junction bases unmatched: 6. The CDR3 runs 15 residues. Regarding treatment: oral pan-JAK inhibitor, 5-10 mg twice daily. Both CD4+ and CD8+ T cells were separated by sorting PBMCs. Sequencing used cDNA as its template, made by extracting RNA and reverse transcribing it. Clones were sequenced by immunoSEQ multiplex PCR, and TCRdb holds only the in-frame ones, with some missing. The data contain about 280,000 clones, 55% to 70% of them singletons.

The source is a human donor with alopecia areata. The specimen comprised CD4+ T cells sorted from blood, sampled at week 24, from a patient treated with tofacitinib. This chain uses TRBV6-6 with TRBJ2-3, with 9 bases lining up with TRBD2. The CDR3 loop is CASRATSGNTDTQYF. As DNA, the CDR3 is TGTGCCAGCAGAGCGACTAGCGGAAACACAGATACGCAGTATTTT.